A selection of T cell receptor beta chains follows, all from one sample in a study of T cell responses to AZD1222 COVID-19 vaccine. The table came from immunoSEQ multiplex PCR; TCRdb's copy has only in-frame clones and leaves some out. The repertoire consists of 100,000 to 150,000 clones, with more than 70% occurring once and the leading ten covering just under 4.5%. This sample comprised peripheral blood, obtained 28 days after the second AZD1222 dose. The receptor source for this set is an adult who received the AZD1222 COVID-19 vaccine. The conserved cysteine and the conserved F or W are not part of the CDR3 here. The order of the fields is J gene, V gene, CDR3 protein.

>TRBJ2-7|TRBV5-6
ASRRTGDLH
>TRBJ1-6|TRBV6-5
ASSPGQLNSPLH
>TRBJ2-3|TRBV3-1/TRBV3-2
ASSQSGTDTQY
>TRBJ1-2|TRBV28
ASSPGTLNYGYT
>TRBJ1-1|TRBV19
ASSISGGEAF
>TRBJ1-1|TRBV5-6
ASSLETGGGTEAF
>TRBJ2-7|TRBV30
ACRTGGALRSYEQY
>TRBJ2-7|TRBV27
ASALGWSSYEQY
>TRBJ1-4|TRBV19
ASSTGTDYEKLF
>TRBJ2-4|TRBV6-5
ASSSQGAKNIQY
>TRBJ2-7|TRBV19
ASRTGTGDAYEQY
>TRBJ1-6|TRBV15
ATCPFYNSPLH
>TRBJ1-3|TRBV5-5
ASSLKGAAVGNTIY
>TRBJ2-2|TRBV5-1
ASTDSMNTGELF
>TRBJ1-6|TRBV5-6
ASTTRGVNSPLH
>TRBJ1-3|TRBV6-1
ASSESNTIY
>TRBJ2-1|TRBV27
ASTLTLGNEQF
>TRBJ1-2|TRBV10-1
ASSETPDRGYT
>TRBJ1-4|TRBV18
ASPQGFSDEKLF
>TRBJ2-1|TRBV28
ASSGLLNNEQF
>TRBJ2-3|TRBV5-1
ASMDSGAADTQY
>TRBJ2-2|TRBV7-9
ASSLGAPNTGELF
>TRBJ1-2|TRBV3-1/TRBV3-2
ASTGGYGYT
>TRBJ1-2|TRBV20-1
SAPQGFGYT
>TRBJ2-5|TRBV19
ASKGEAHETQY
>TRBJ1-2|TRBV30
AWRSVGSYT
>TRBJ1-6|TRBV5-6
ATSRSGTDYSPLH
>TRBJ1-6|TRBV2
ATTPEFTDNSPLH
>TRBJ1-5|TRBV3-1/TRBV3-2
ASSQGGLTNQPQH
>TRBJ1-2|TRBV5-1
ASSRQVSNYGYT
>TRBJ2-3|TRBV28
ASSSLSTKTDTQY
>TRBJ2-5|TRBV2
ASRGEETQY
>TRBJ2-3|TRBV2
ASSERFSSTDTQY
>TRBJ1-1|TRBV14
ASSQADGRGNTEAF
>TRBJ2-7|TRBV4-2
ASSQEQQAYEQY
>TRBJ1-5|TRBV2
ASRVDRGSNQPQH
>TRBJ2-2|TRBV7-2
ASSLSAQGFGGELF
>TRBJ1-2|TRBV7-2
ASSLGEGGYGYT
>TRBJ1-2|TRBV6-6
ASRPGPNYGYT
>TRBJ2-5|TRBV18
ASSPASRLYQETQY
>TRBJ2-7|TRBV6-5
ASFRPGGYEQY
>TRBJ1-1|TRBV18
ASSPMDQDTEAF
>TRBJ2-5|TRBV6-1
ASSEVTQY
>TRBJ1-2|TRBV5-4
ASSGAGTGGAYGYT
>TRBJ1-2|TRBV5-4
ASSSTTGAANYGYT
>TRBJ1-4|TRBV28
ASSPRQGARLF
>TRBJ2-3|TRBV5-1
ASSSTADTQY
>TRBJ2-6|TRBV4-2
ASSHGQGGTNVLT
>TRBJ1-4|TRBV6-2/TRBV6-3
ASSYSRSRFREKLF
>TRBJ1-1|TRBV6-1
ASSEGQGGNTEAF
>TRBJ1-6|TRBV15
ATSNDQEQSSTLH